This T cell receptor (beta chain) is drawn from a study of T cell changes during pregnancy in multiple sclerosis. Sequencing was performed with immunoSEQ multiplex PCR; in TCRdb, only in-frame clones are kept and a portion is missing. The sample includes 18,000 or so clones, more than 70% seen only once; the top ten take under 1.5%. This clonotype was obtained from a female donor in good health, enrolled as a control in a pregnancy study. Sample: CD4+ T cells from peripheral blood mononuclear cells, taken in the first trimester of pregnancy.

CDR3 loop: CASSQENFPSGVVSNTGELFF. The DNA of the CDR3 is TGCGCCAGCAGCCAAGAGAATTTCCCTAGCGGGGTCGTCTCGAACACCGGGGAGCTGTTTTTT. J is TRBJ2-2 and V is TRBV4-1, with 9 positions matching TRBD2. V lost 0 bases to trimming and J lost 0 bases; unmatched junction nucleotides: 14. From germline, CDR1 is MGHRA and CDR2 YSYEKL. This CDR3 region has 21 residues.